The 32 T cell receptor beta chains listed next were all sequenced from one sample in a study of T-cell memory formation after mild COVID-19. TCRdb re-derived calls from the 5' RACE reads in MiXCR, one entry per CDR3 protein. Here the sample spans about 130,000 distinct CDR3 sequences, more than 15% being singletons. Sequencing was performed on PBMCs or a T cell subset sorted from them (not recorded which). The receptors were sampled from a man between 18 and 35 years old who had mild COVID-19 (a few samples of this study predate the infection). Cell type and time point are not known.

V gene TRBV7-9 combines with J gene TRBJ1-1; D is undetermined. Germline CDR1 is SEHNR and CDR2 is FQNEAQ (reference sequence). Trimming removed 8 bases at V and 10 bases at J, with 26 bases between. CDR3 length: 15 residues. CDR3 sequence reads: CASRPEAAPLGRAFF. The CDR3 region has the DNA TGTGCCAGCCGCCCCGAGGCAGCCCCTCTCGGGCGAGCTTTCTTT.

In this sample, this clonotype turned up a few times. J is TRBJ2-2 and V is TRBV24-1; 9 bases agree with TRBD1. CDR1 and CDR2 (germline): KGHDR, SFDVKD. J gave up 0 bases and V 5 bases, and 12 bases lay outside the gene matches. The CDR3 is made up of 19 amino acids. The CDR3 region is CATSAYSGTGYANTGELFF. The CDR3 DNA sequence: TGTGCCACCAGTGCCTACTCCGGGACAGGGTACGCGAACACCGGGGAGCTGTTTTTT.

V and J are TRBV7-6 and TRBJ2-2; 8 bases map to TRBD2. Per germline, CDR1 SGHVS and CDR2 FNYEAQ. The CDR3 covers 16 residues. The V and J ends lost 4 bases and 4 bases, in that order; junction bases with no gene match: 8. CDR3 sequence (DNA): TGTGCCAGCAGCTCCCGGCGGGGGGAGGGCACCGGGGAGCTGTTTTTT. This codes for CASSSRRGEGTGELFF.

This chain connects TRBV18 to TRBJ2-3, with a tentative D call TRBD1 (5 bases). CDR1 and CDR2 from the germline V gene are KGHSH and LQKENI. The ends were cut back, 1 base at V and 0 bases at J, with 8 bases in the middle. This CDR3 contains 15 residues. CDR3 sequence: CASSPLDRSTDTQYF. CDR3 in DNA: TGTGCCAGCTCACCACTCGACAGAAGCACAGATACGCAGTATTTT.

The rearrangement joins TRBV5-1 to TRBJ1-5; 7 bases line up with TRBD1. V trimming: 4 bases; J trimming: 5 bases; junction bases outside the gene matches: 12. CDR1 is SGHRS, CDR2 YFSETQ, per germline. This CDR3 has 16 residues. The CDR3 sequence: CASSASPQGGDQPQHF. CDR3 nucleotides: TGCGCCAGCAGCGCGAGCCCTCAGGGGGGTGATCAGCCCCAGCATTTT.

This clonotype was observed a few times. The V gene is TRBV6-2 or TRBV6-3, the J gene TRBJ1-4, with no clear D. This CDR3 region has 12 residues. The V end lost 0 bases, the J end lost 17 bases, and 13 bases lay between the germline ends. The V gene's germline CDR1 is MNHEY and CDR2 SVGEGT. CDR3 loop: CASSYSGGIFFF. DNA of the CDR3: TGTGCCAGCAGTTACTCGGGCGGCATCTTCTTTTTT.

V usage is TRBV12-3 or TRBV12-4 and J usage is TRBJ1-5; weak D call: TRBD1 (5 bases). V shed 3 bases and J shed 7 bases, with 10 bases lying between them. There are 13 residues in the CDR3. As DNA, the CDR3 is TGTGCCAGCAGTTTGGGGCAATGGCAGCCCCAGCATTTT. Its protein product is CASSLGQWQPQHF.

This chain joins TRBV7-2 and TRBJ2-7; D gene uncertain. Germline lookup yields CDR1 SGHTA and CDR2 FQGNSA. V dropped 5 bases and J dropped 2 bases, with 16 bases sitting between them. CDR3 length: 15 amino acids. The CDR3 DNA reads as TGTGCCAGCAGCCCCCTCAACAAAGCGCCCTACGAGCAGTACTTC. Protein: CASSPLNKAPYEQYF.

This clonotype was recorded a few times. V usage is TRBV6-5 and J usage is TRBJ2-3; D is perhaps TRBD1 or TRBD2 (6 bases each). The germline CDR1 and CDR2 sequences are MNHEY and SVGAGI. The CDR3 has 15 amino acids. V was cut by 0 bases and J by 4 bases, with 11 bases left in between. CDR3 residues: CASSYSFRGPDTQYF. CDR3 nucleotide sequence: TGTGCCAGCAGTTACTCGTTTCGGGGGCCAGATACGCAGTATTTT.

This clonotype came up many times. This rearrangement joins TRBV7-2 to TRBJ2-7; 7 positions agree with TRBD1. V was clipped by 3 bases and J by 0 bases; unmatched bases: 5. This CDR3 spans 15 amino acids. Germline CDR1 and CDR2: SGHTA and FQGNSA. CDR3 protein: CASSLPRQGSYEQYF. DNA of the CDR3: TGTGCCAGCAGCTTGCCGAGACAGGGCTCCTACGAGCAGTACTTC.

The sample holds a few counts of this clonotype. The chain is built from TRBV3-1 and TRBJ2-1; 7 nucleotides line up with TRBD2. The CDR3 spans 12 residues. Germline V gives CDR1 LGHDT, CDR2 YNNKEL (reference sequence). Losses at the gene ends were 3 bases for V and 8 bases for J; bases not matched to a gene: 1. The CDR3 loop reads CASSHGRDEQFF. CDR3 DNA: TGTGCCAGCAGCCATGGGAGGGATGAGCAGTTCTTC.

This clonotype came up many times. The rearrangement links TRBV5-6 to TRBJ2-5; D is unresolved. The CDR3 consists of 14 residues. Germline V gene lookup returns CDR1 SGHDT and CDR2 YYEEEE. Trimming pared 3 bases from V and 1 base from J, leaving 10 bases between. The CDR3 region has the DNA TGTGCCAGCAGCTCCGGACCCTTCCAAGAGACCCAGTACTTC. This codes for CASSSGPFQETQYF.

The chain links TRBV6-1 to TRBJ2-7; 8 positions match TRBD1. From germline, CDR1 is MNHNS and CDR2 SASEGT. V lost 6 bases, J lost 0 bases, and 4 bases stayed unmatched. The CDR3 covers 14 residues. CDR3 DNA sequence: TGTGCCAGCAGCAGGGGGCCCAGCTCCTACGAGCAGTACGTC. Protein product: CASSRGPSSYEQYV.

The gene calls are TRBV4-2 and TRBJ2-2; 9 bases map to TRBD2. CDR1 and CDR2 (germline): LGHNA, YNFKEQ. The ends lost 4 bases at V and 7 bases at J; junction bases unmatched: 13. The CDR3 has 17 amino acids. The CDR3 is CASSPFSGGNLGGELFF. CDR3 sequence (DNA): TGTGCCAGCAGCCCATTCAGCGGGGGGAACCTTGGCGGGGAGCTGTTTTTT.

This clonotype was seen at least ten times. V gene TRBV5-1 combines with J gene TRBJ2-1; 11 bases match TRBD2. V shed 5 bases and J 8 bases; nucleotides not matched to a gene: 3. There are 13 residues in the CDR3. CDR1 and CDR2 (germline): SGHRS, YFSETQ. CDR3 DNA sequence: TGCGCCAGCAGACCGGGACTAGCGGATGAGCAGTTCTTC. Translating it yields CASRPGLADEQFF. Using reference TRBV5-1 and TRBJ2-1 for the parts outside the CDR3, the full variable domain is KAGVTQTPRYLIKTRGQQVTLSCSPISGHRSVSWYQQTPGQGLQFLFEYFSETQRNKGNFPGRFSGRQFSNSRSEMNVSTLELGDSALYLCASRPGLADEQFFGPGTRLTVL.

The V and J genes are TRBV29-1 and TRBJ1-1, with D unclear. The CDR3 has 10 residues. Germline V gene data show CDR1 as SQVTM and CDR2 as ANQGSEA. The ends were cut back, 4 bases at V and 8 bases at J, with 8 bases in the middle. CDR3 loop: CSVVGSEAFF. Here the CDR3 DNA reads TGCAGCGTTGTAGGCAGCGAAGCTTTCTTT. The full variable domain, completed using reference TRBV29-1 and TRBJ1-1, is SAVISQKPSRDICQRGTSLTIQCQVDSQVTMMFWYRQQPGQSLTLIATANQGSEATYESGFVIDKFPISRPNLTFSTLTVSNMSPEDSSIYLCSVVGSEAFFGQGTRLTVV.

The rearrangement uses TRBV2 and TRBJ1-3; D ambiguous. This CDR3 has 14 amino acids. Germline CDR1 reads SNHLY; CDR2 reads FYNNEI. Trimming pared 2 bases from V and 4 bases from J, leaving 9 bases between. The CDR3 spells CASSEPRSGNTIYF. In DNA, the CDR3 is TGTGCCAGCAGTGAACCCAGGTCAGGAAACACCATATATTTT.

This chain links TRBV5-1 with TRBJ2-7, with 7 bases fitting TRBD2. Germline V gene sequence: CDR1 SGHRS, CDR2 YFSETQ. With V trimmed by 4 bases and J by 5 bases, 9 bases remained unmatched. The CDR3 length is 14 residues. The CDR3 reads CASSRGGGRDEQYV. Here the CDR3 DNA reads TGCGCCAGCAGCAGAGGCGGGGGAAGAGACGAGCAGTACGTC.

The rearrangement joins TRBV4-2 to TRBJ2-1; 8 bases line up with TRBD1. V lost 8 bases, J lost 7 bases, and 10 bases stayed unmatched. This CDR3 is 14 amino acids long. Germline CDR1 reads LGHNA; CDR2 reads YNFKEQ. DNA of the CDR3: TGTGCCAGCGCTCCCCTGGACAGGGCGAATGAGCAGTTCTTC. Protein sequence: CASAPLDRANEQFF.

This clonotype came up a few times. The chain combines TRBV10-3 with TRBJ2-6; D gene uncertain. Germline loops: CDR1 ENHRY, CDR2 SYGVKD. The CDR3 runs to 14 residues. The V gene lost 3 bases and the J gene lost 3 bases, with 6 bases spanning the gap. In DNA form, the CDR3 reads TGTGCCATCAGTGACGTAGGTGGGGCCAACGTCCTGACTTTC. Protein sequence: CAISDVGGANVLTF.

The chain links TRBV9 to TRBJ2-5; the D call may be TRBD1 or TRBD2 (5 bases each). CDR1 is SGDLS and CDR2 is YYNGEE in the germline V gene. This CDR3 comprises 12 residues. CDR3 bases: TGTGCTCGCTCGGGGCTTAAAGAGACCCAGTACTTC. This encodes CARSGLKETQYF.

The V and J genes are TRBV4-1 and TRBJ1-5; 7 bases map to TRBD1. V was pared by 1 base and J by 2 bases, with 5 bases of the junction left unmatched. Per the germline V gene, CDR1 is MGHRA and CDR2 is YSYEKL. The CDR3 has 16 residues. CDR3 protein: CASSQGQGKGNQPQHF. The CDR3 DNA follows: TGCGCCAGCAGCCAAGGACAGGGCAAGGGCAATCAGCCCCAGCATTTT.

The chain recombines TRBV5-6 with TRBJ2-7; 8 nucleotides agree with TRBD2. This CDR3 has 14 amino acids. Germline V CDR1 and CDR2: SGHDT, YYEEEE. J was trimmed by 8 bases and V by 2 bases; bases with no gene match: 9. DNA of the CDR3: TGTGCCAGCAGCTTTCTCCCCGGGGGGGCCCAGCAGTACTTC. This sequence encodes CASSFLPGGAQQYF.

This rearrangement joins TRBV4-2 to TRBJ1-2; D unresolved. The CDR3 runs 14 residues. V lost 0 bases and J lost 6, with 11 bases in between. Per the germline V gene, CDR1 is LGHNA and CDR2 is YNFKEQ. The CDR3 DNA is TGTGCCAGCAGCCAAGATCCGGGGATTAATGGCTACACCTTC. Encoded protein: CASSQDPGINGYTF.

The chain's CDR3 is CASSSEGAAEAFF. CDR3 in DNA: TGTGCCAGCAGCTCGGAGGGGGCCGCTGAAGCTTTCTTT. The V gene is TRBV11-3, the J gene TRBJ1-1, with TRBD1 matching 7 bases. Unmatched junction bases numbered 5, after V lost 4 bases and J lost 6 bases. This CDR3 is 13 amino acids long. The V gene's germline CDR1 is SGHNT and CDR2 YENEEA.

V is TRBV7-9 and J is TRBJ2-7, with 9 nucleotides matching TRBD1. V shed 5 bases and J 6 bases; nucleotides not matched to a gene: 11. From germline, CDR1 is SEHNR and CDR2 FQNEAQ (reference sequence). The CDR3 totals 15 residues. The CDR3 is CASSQGTGYSGEQYV. DNA of the CDR3: TGTGCCAGCAGCCAAGGGACAGGGTACTCCGGCGAGCAGTACGTC.

This clonotype was counted a few times. V usage is TRBV9 and J usage is TRBJ2-7; a weak D match, TRBD1 (6 bases). The CDR3 is made up of 14 amino acids. V was cut by 0 bases and J by 3 bases, with 10 bases left in between. Germline CDR1 SGDLS, CDR2 YYNGEE. CDR3: CASSVAPGDYEQYF. The CDR3 DNA reads as TGTGCCAGCAGCGTAGCCCCAGGGGACTACGAGCAGTACTTC.

The rearrangement uses TRBV11-2 and TRBJ1-4; no firm D call. This CDR3 region has 18 residues. Trimming shortened V by 1 base and J by 7 bases, and 22 bases separated the two germline ends. CDR1 and CDR2 from the germline V gene are SGHAT and FQNNGV. The CDR3 reads CASSLGRGFSRALEKLFF. In DNA form, the CDR3 reads TGTGCCAGCAGCTTAGGGCGGGGTTTCTCCCGGGCCCTTGAAAAACTGTTTTTT.

The chain has TRBV6-5 and TRBJ1-3, with D perhaps TRBD1 (5 bases). Germline values: CDR1 MNHEY, CDR2 SVGAGI. The CDR3 extends over 15 amino acids. V was trimmed by 6 bases and J by 1 base, leaving 13 bases between them. This chain's CDR3 is CASRPQGISGNTIYF. Written as DNA, the CDR3 is TGTGCCAGCAGACCGCAGGGTATTTCTGGAAACACCATATATTTT.

The rearrangement uses TRBV20-1 and TRBJ2-7, with 15 nucleotides matching TRBD2. The CDR3 runs 14 residues. Trimming at V came to 5 bases and at J to 4 bases, leaving 3 bases not matched to a gene. CDR1 DFQATT and CDR2 SNEGSKA come from the germline V gene (reference sequence). CDR3 loop: CSAGLAGGQYEQYF. The CDR3 bases are TGCAGTGCTGGACTAGCGGGGGGGCAGTACGAGCAGTACTTC.

The chain is built from TRBV6-2 or TRBV6-3 and TRBJ1-1, with 8 bases identical to TRBD1. The V gene end was trimmed by 5 bases and the J gene end by 5 bases; junction bases not matched to a gene: 16. Per the germline V gene, CDR1 is MNHEY and CDR2 is SVGEGT. The CDR3 totals 17 residues. The CDR3 region has the DNA TGTGCCAGCAGTACACTACCGACAGGACAGGGAGGGACTGAAGCTTTCTTT. As protein: CASSTLPTGQGGTEAFF.

The chain joins TRBV7-9 to TRBJ2-3, with 9 positions matching TRBD2. The V and J ends lost 5 bases and 7 bases, in that order; junction bases with no gene match: 7. CDR3 length: 14 amino acids. Germline V lookup: CDR1 SEHNR, CDR2 FQNEAQ (reference sequence). This CDR3 is CASSPGTSRNTQYF. For the CDR3, the DNA is TGTGCCAGCAGCCCTGGGACTAGCCGCAATACGCAGTATTTT.